This T cell receptor (beta chain) was sequenced in a study of blood T cells in healthy people across ages. Study-level findings and limits: Roughly linear age-related decline in beta diversity appeared, significant by age about 37.

As concerns this clonotype: Its antigen is as yet unknown.

Combining a sample-barcoded 5' primer with a J-beta primer mix, a second PCR ran for roughly 7 to 11 cycles. TCRdb re-called the 5' RACE reads through MiXCR, storing one row per CDR3 protein. Here the sample spans around 1,800,000 distinct CDR3 sequences, about 39% being singletons. Sample: blood. The sequence derives from a human donor in good health.

CDR3 residues: CSASEGPGREQYF. CDR3 in DNA: TGCAGTGCTTCAGAGGGACCCGGGCGCGAGCAGTACTTC. The V call is TRBV20-1, the J call TRBJ2-5; D could derive from TRBD1 or TRBD2 (5 bases each). The closer fit of TRBJ2-7 to the DNA end suggests the J call may be wrong. The CDR3 has 13 amino acids. Germline CDR1 is DFQATT and CDR2 is SNEGSKA (reference sequence).